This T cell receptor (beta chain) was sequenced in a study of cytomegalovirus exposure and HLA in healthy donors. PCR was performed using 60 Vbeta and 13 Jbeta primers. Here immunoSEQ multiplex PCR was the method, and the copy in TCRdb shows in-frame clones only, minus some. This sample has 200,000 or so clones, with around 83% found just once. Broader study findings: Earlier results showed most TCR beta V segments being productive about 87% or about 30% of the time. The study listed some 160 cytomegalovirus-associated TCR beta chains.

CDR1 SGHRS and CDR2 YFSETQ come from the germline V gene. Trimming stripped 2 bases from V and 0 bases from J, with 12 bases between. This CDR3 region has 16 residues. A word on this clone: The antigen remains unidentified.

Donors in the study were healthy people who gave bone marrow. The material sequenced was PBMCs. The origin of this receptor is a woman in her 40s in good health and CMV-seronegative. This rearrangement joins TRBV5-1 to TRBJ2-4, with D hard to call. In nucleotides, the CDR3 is TGCGCCAGCAGCTTAGAGGCGCCACTAGCCAAAAACATTCAGTACTTC. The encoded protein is CASSLEAPLAKNIQYF.